These T cell receptor beta chains were read from a single sample in a study of response to subunit inactivated influenza vaccine. TCRdb called the RT-PCR reads again in MiXCR, with one record for every CDR3 protein. The table includes fewer than 700,000 distinct CDR3 sequences, 10% to 15% detected once. The sequencing here drew on PBMCs from blood, taken roughly 45 days after vaccination. The receptors originated from a man between 45 and 60 years old who received an inactivated influenza vaccine. Each CDR3 is given with its conserved first and last residue. The D gene is left open where the match is weak. Size values are once, few and many counts, or a class for expanded clones, and some rows have none.

CDR3 length,D gene,clone size,V gene,J gene,CDR3 DNA,CDR3 protein
14,TRBD1,.,TRBV4-3,TRBJ1-2,TGCGCCAGCAGCCAAACCACAGGGGTGCATGGCTACACCTTC,CASSQTTGVHGYTF
14,.,few,TRBV6-1,TRBJ2-7,TGTGCCAGCAAACCGTACCGGACCAGGGACGAGCAGTACTTC,CASKPYRTRDEQYF
14,TRBD1,few,TRBV12-3/TRBV12-4,TRBJ1-4,TGTGCCAGCAGTTCGACAGGGAGTCGCGAAAAACTGTTTTTT,CASSSTGSREKLFF
15,.,.,TRBV20-1,TRBJ2-6,TGCAGTGCTAGGGATGGGGACTCTGGGGCCAACGTCCTGACTTTC,CSARDGDSGANVLTF
13,.,.,TRBV20-1,TRBJ2-5,TGCAGTGGCGACCGGGCCTCCGAAGAGACCCAGTACTTC,CSGDRASEETQYF
12,.,many,TRBV20-1,TRBJ1-5,TGCAGTGCTAGGGTGGGGGATCAGCCCCAGCATTTT,CSARVGDQPQHF
16,.,many,TRBV4-1,TRBJ1-2,TGCGCCAGCAGCCAAGATTCCGCCTCCGGTGGGGTTTTCTACACCTTC,CASSQDSASGGVFYTF
14,.,few,TRBV3-1,TRBJ2-5,TGTGCCAGCAGCGGTATGGGCAGGGGAGAGACCCAGTACTTC,CASSGMGRGETQYF
13,TRBD2,many,TRBV6-2/TRBV6-3,TRBJ2-3,TGTGCCAGCTCGGCGGGGGTTGCAGATACGCAGTATTTT,CASSAGVADTQYF
16,.,many,TRBV11-2,TRBJ2-1,TGTGCCAGCAGCTCTAGGTGGCCCTTTGCGGACAATGAGCAGTTCTTC,CASSSRWPFADNEQFF
15,TRBD1,few,TRBV2,TRBJ2-1,TGTGCCAGCAGCGACGACAGGGGGTGGTACAATGAGCAGTTCTTC,CASSDDRGWYNEQFF
14,.,few,TRBV5-6,TRBJ2-2,TGTGCCAGCAGCTTGGCGGGGGCAATCGGGGAGCTGTTTTTT,CASSLAGAIGELFF
15,.,many,TRBV12-3/TRBV12-4,TRBJ2-3,TGTGCCAGCAGCAAGCTCCGAATCACCCCAGATACGCAGTATTTT,CASSKLRITPDTQYF
14,.,few,TRBV7-9,TRBJ2-7,TGTGCCAGCAGCTTGGACGGATTATACAGCGAGCAGTACTTC,CASSLDGLYSEQYF
15,.,many,TRBV29-1,TRBJ2-7,TGCAGCGTAGAAGGGGGAGAAGAGTTCGGATACGAGCAGTACTTC,CSVEGGEEFGYEQYF
15,.,few,TRBV7-2,TRBJ1-5,TGTGCCAGCAGCGCCACGGGGGCGAGCAATCAGCCCCAGCATTTT,CASSATGASNQPQHF
13,TRBD1,few,TRBV29-1,TRBJ2-7,TGCAGCGCGACTGGACAGGGGTTTTACGAGCAGTACTTC,CSATGQGFYEQYF
15,TRBD2,.,TRBV2,TRBJ2-1,TGTGCCAGCAGGCTAACTAGCGGGGGCTACAATGAGCAGTTCTTC,CASRLTSGGYNEQFF
16,TRBD1,few,TRBV9,TRBJ2-2,TGTGCCAGCACCCGTGGGGGACAGCCTCGCACCGGGGAGCTGTTTTTT,CASTRGGQPRTGELFF
14,.,few,TRBV12-3/TRBV12-4,TRBJ2-1,TGTGCCAGCAGTTTAACTAGTGTCTTTTATGAGCAGTTCTTC,CASSLTSVFYEQFF
16,.,many,TRBV5-6,TRBJ1-2,TGTGCCAGCAGCTTGAGGGTGTGGGGACCCAACTATGGCTACACCTTC,CASSLRVWGPNYGYTF
13,.,many,TRBV5-1,TRBJ2-1,TGCGCCAGCAGCTTGAACACCTACAATGAGCAGTTCTTC,CASSLNTYNEQFF
14,.,few,TRBV9,TRBJ1-3,TGTGCCAGCAGCGTTCAGTACTCTGGAAACACCATATATTTT,CASSVQYSGNTIYF
14,.,many,TRBV12-3/TRBV12-4,TRBJ1-6,TGTGCCAGCAATGCGGGGGAGCCTAATTCACCCCTCCACTTT,CASNAGEPNSPLHF
15,TRBD2,many,TRBV12-3/TRBV12-4,TRBJ2-3,TGTGCCAGCAGTTTTCTAGCGGGCAGCACAGATACGCAGTATTTT,CASSFLAGSTDTQYF
16,TRBD2,many,TRBV29-1,TRBJ2-5,TGCAGCGTTCGCGGGACTAGCGGGGAGTGGGGAGAGACCCAGTACTTC,CSVRGTSGEWGETQYF
14,TRBD1,.,TRBV20-1,TRBJ1-2,TGCAGTGCTACGACAGGGAGGCACTCCTATGGCTACACCTTC,CSATTGRHSYGYTF
12,.,few,TRBV9,TRBJ1-2,TGTGCCAGCAGCGCGACAGGCTCTGGCTACACCTTC,CASSATGSGYTF
11,.,.,TRBV2,TRBJ1-1,TGTGCCAGCAGTGAGGTCACTGAAGCTTTCTTT,CASSEVTEAFF
16,.,.,TRBV24-1,TRBJ2-6,TGTGCCACCAGTATGGGGCGATACTCTGGGGCCAACGTCCTGACTTTC,CATSMGRYSGANVLTF
14,.,.,TRBV7-9,TRBJ1-6,TGTGCCAGCAGCTTAGCGACGGTCGACTACTCCCTCCACTTT,CASSLATVDYSLHF
14,TRBD2,.,TRBV12-3/TRBV12-4,TRBJ2-3,TGTGCCAGCGTCCCTAGCGGCTCCACAGATACGCAGTATTTT,CASVPSGSTDTQYF
11,.,few,TRBV7-3,TRBJ1-2,TGTGCCAGCAGCCCAAGGCGCGGCTACACCTTC,CASSPRRGYTF
15,.,many,TRBV12-3/TRBV12-4,TRBJ2-7,TGTGCCAGCAGTTCAGAGGACCTCCCCACTAGCGAGCAGTACTTC,CASSSEDLPTSEQYF
13,.,.,TRBV20-1,TRBJ1-5,TGCAGTGCCCAGTCGCATCAAGATCAGCCCCAGCATTTT,CSAQSHQDQPQHF
13,.,.,TRBV7-6,TRBJ2-7,TGTGCCAGCAGCTTAGCGACAGAGGACGAGCAGTACTTC,CASSLATEDEQYF
16,.,few,TRBV5-1,TRBJ1-3,TGCGCCAGCAGCCCGGTTGCCAGCTCAGCGGGAAACACCATATATTTT,CASSPVASSAGNTIYF
16,TRBD1,.,TRBV4-3,TRBJ1-2,TGCGCCAGCAGCCAAGGTTCATCGGGACAGGACTATGGCTACACCTTC,CASSQGSSGQDYGYTF
20,TRBD2,few,TRBV6-2/TRBV6-3,TRBJ2-1,TGTGCCAGCAGTTACTCGCCGGGCCGCGTCCTAGCGGGAGGCTACAATGAGCAGTTCTTC,CASSYSPGRVLAGGYNEQFF
14,.,.,TRBV20-1,TRBJ1-1,TGCAGTGCTAGGGGTGTATTGGTACGGGCTGAAGCTTTCTTT,CSARGVLVRAEAFF
14,.,.,TRBV24-1,TRBJ2-1,TGTGCCACCAGTGCACGGCCCCCCTACAATGAGCAGTTCTTC,CATSARPPYNEQFF
14,.,few,TRBV6-8,TRBJ2-7,TGTGCCAGCACCCCCGGACCCTGCAGGTGCGAGCAGTACTTC,CASTPGPCRCEQYF
22,TRBD2,.,TRBV5-1,TRBJ2-1,TGCGCCAGCAGCTTGGACAGAGCCGGGACTAGCGGGGTCCCCGGGTCCTACAATGAGCAGTTCTTC,CASSLDRAGTSGVPGSYNEQFF
15,TRBD2,.,TRBV7-8,TRBJ2-5,TGTGCCAGCAGCTATAGACTAGCGGGACAAGAGACCCAGTACTTC,CASSYRLAGQETQYF
14,.,few,TRBV10-1,TRBJ2-3,TGCGCCAGCAGCGTGGACATCATCACAGATACGCAGTATTTT,CASSVDIITDTQYF
14,.,few,TRBV7-2,TRBJ2-5,TGTGCCAGCAGCTTAGAAGTAGGGGTAGAGACCCAGTACTTC,CASSLEVGVETQYF
20,TRBD2,many,TRBV20-1,TRBJ2-1,TGCAGTGCTAGTGGGCAGGGAGGACTAGCGGGGCCCTATATCTACAATGAGCAGTTCTTC,CSASGQGGLAGPYIYNEQFF
16,TRBD1,once,TRBV20-1,TRBJ2-3,TGCTGTGCTAAACCGACAGGGAGCGCTCGCACAGATACGCAGTATTTT,CCAKPTGSARTDTQYF
13,.,few,TRBV12-3/TRBV12-4,TRBJ2-2,TGTGCCAGCAGTTTTGCGGGAACCGGGGAGCTGTTTTTT,CASSFAGTGELFF
17,.,.,TRBV7-8,TRBJ2-3,TGTGCCAGCAGCCCGGACCGGGGGGCTCGTCACACAGATACGCAGTATTTT,CASSPDRGARHTDTQYF